This is a list of T cell receptor beta chains from one sample in a study of T cell responses to AZD1222 COVID-19 vaccine. Here immunoSEQ multiplex PCR was the method, and the copy in TCRdb shows in-frame clones only, minus some. The sample shows nearly 110,000 clones, about 90% of them seen only once. The sample consisted of peripheral blood, taken 28 days after the second AZD1222 dose. All receptors derive from an adult who received the AZD1222 COVID-19 vaccine. Both conserved end residues are part of each CDR3. Fields, in order: V gene, J gene, D gene, clone size, CDR3 protein, CDR3 DNA. The D gene is left open where the match is weak. Some rows mark clone size as missing; the rest say once, few, many or name a class of expanded clone.

TRBV7-2	TRBJ1-2	TRBD1	NA	CASRFDRGRFYGYTF	TGTGCCAGCAGATTCGACAGGGGGCGCTTCTATGGCTACACCTTC
TRBV7-2	TRBJ2-7	TRBD1	medium-sized	CASSWDRGLYEQYF	TGTGCCAGCAGTTGGGACAGGGGATTGTACGAGCAGTACTTC
TRBV9	TRBJ2-5	TRBD1	NA	CASSAPGQGYQETQYF	TGTGCCAGCAGCGCTCCGGGACAGGGGTACCAAGAGACCCAGTACTTC
TRBV7-7	TRBJ1-3	NA	NA	CASSPGGGNTIYF	TGTGCTAGCAGCCCTGGGGGTGGAAACACCATATATTTT
TRBV13	TRBJ1-2	NA	NA	CASSSARGYGYTF	TGTGCCAGCAGCTCCGCCCGGGGGTATGGCTACACCTTC
TRBV15	TRBJ2-2	NA	NA	CATSSVGVTGELFF	TGTGCCACCAGCAGTGTGGGCGTGACCGGGGAGCTGTTTTTT
TRBV4-3	TRBJ1-6	NA	NA	CASSQDWQGVWNSPLHF	TGCGCCAGCAGCCAAGATTGGCAAGGGGTCTGGAATTCACCCCTCCACTTT
TRBV19	TRBJ1-5	NA	NA	CASTQGGEQPQHF	TGTGCCAGTACCCAGGGTGGGGAACAGCCCCAGCATTTT
TRBV6-5	TRBJ2-2	NA	NA	CASSPGGHLAGELFF	TGTGCCAGCAGTCCCGGGGGACACCTGGCCGGGGAGCTGTTTTTT
TRBV7-3	TRBJ1-1	TRBD1	NA	CASSLHRGDTEAFF	TGTGCCAGCAGCCTCCACAGGGGTGACACTGAAGCTTTCTTT
TRBV6-1	TRBJ2-3	TRBD2	NA	CASSEAPSGITDTQYF	TGTGCCAGCAGTGAAGCGCCTAGCGGGATCACAGATACGCAGTATTTT
TRBV29-1	TRBJ2-1	TRBD2	NA	CSVEGLAGGALSYNEQFF	TGCAGCGTTGAAGGGCTAGCGGGGGGGGCACTCTCCTACAATGAGCAGTTCTTC
TRBV7-9	TRBJ2-7	NA	NA	CASSPGQLEQYF	TGTGCCAGCAGCCCGGGACAACTCGAGCAGTACTTC
TRBV18	TRBJ1-2	TRBD1	NA	CASSRDRGDYGYTF	TGTGCCAGCTCTCGAGACAGGGGGGACTATGGCTACACCTTC
TRBV18	TRBJ2-7	TRBD1	NA	CASSPDRAAYEQYF	TGTGCCAGCTCACCGGACAGGGCCGCCTACGAGCAGTACTTC
TRBV9	TRBJ1-5	NA	NA	CASSVEAENQPQHF	TGTGCCAGCAGCGTAGAGGCCGAGAATCAGCCCCAGCATTTT
TRBV7-7	TRBJ2-3	TRBD2	NA	CASSLGTIGDTQYF	TGTGCTAGCAGCTTAGGGACTATCGGGGATACGCAGTATTTT
TRBV24-1	TRBJ1-2	TRBD1	once	CATSESRTGRCYTF	TGTGCCACCAGTGAGAGTCGGACAGGGAGGTGCTACACCTTC
TRBV29-1	TRBJ2-1	TRBD2	NA	CSVEATSGTYNEQFF	TGCAGCGTTGAAGCAACTAGCGGAACCTACAATGAGCAGTTCTTC
TRBV27	TRBJ1-2	NA	NA	CASSTPFGGYTF	TGTGCCAGTTCTACCCCCTTTGGGGGCTACACCTTC
TRBV5-4	TRBJ2-2	TRBD2	NA	CASSSPGWRGTNTGELFF	TGTGCCAGCAGCTCCCCGGGCTGGCGGGGGACGAACACCGGGGAGCTGTTTTTT
TRBV20-1	TRBJ1-6	NA	few	CSASDRQDNSPLHF	TGCAGTGCTAGTGACAGACAGGATAATTCACCCCTCCACTTT
TRBV24-1	TRBJ2-1	TRBD2	NA	CATSESSGGTYNEQFF	TGTGCCACCAGTGAATCTAGCGGGGGGACGTACAATGAGCAGTTCTTC
TRBV9	TRBJ2-1	TRBD2	NA	CASSVGRRGLANNEQFF	TGTGCCAGCAGCGTAGGAAGGAGGGGACTAGCAAACAATGAGCAGTTCTTC
TRBV30	TRBJ1-3	TRBD1	NA	CAGLRTGGFDGNTIYF	TGTGCCGGCCTCCGGACAGGGGGCTTCGATGGAAACACCATATATTTT
TRBV7-3	TRBJ2-1	NA	NA	CASSSSRGNNEQFF	TGTGCCAGCAGCTCCTCGAGGGGTAACAATGAGCAGTTCTTC
TRBV7-2	TRBJ2-2	NA	NA	CASSSDGRGRAGELFF	TGTGCCAGCAGCTCAGACGGTCGGGGGCGTGCCGGGGAGCTGTTTTTT
TRBV28	TRBJ1-1	NA	NA	CASTDPRGIFMNTEAFF	TGTGCCAGCACAGACCCAAGAGGGATCTTTATGAACACTGAAGCTTTCTTT
TRBV19	TRBJ2-2	TRBD2	NA	CASSQPLAGTTGELFF	TGTGCCAGTAGTCAACCCCTAGCGGGGACCACCGGGGAGCTGTTTTTT
TRBV7-2	TRBJ2-2	TRBD2	NA	CASSSLTSGAGGELFF	TGTGCCAGCAGCTCCCTGACTAGCGGGGCGGGCGGGGAGCTGTTTTTT
TRBV4-1	TRBJ2-7	TRBD2	NA	CASSPGTSGTYEQYF	TGCGCCAGCAGCCCAGGGACTAGCGGGACCTACGAGCAGTACTTC
TRBV6-1	TRBJ2-7	NA	NA	CASSDIASRYEQYF	TGTGCCAGCAGTGATATCGCCAGCCGCTACGAGCAGTACTTC
TRBV29-1	TRBJ2-3	NA	once	CSVEWRGLSTDTQYF	TGCAGCGTTGAATGGAGGGGCTTAAGCACAGATACGCAGTATTTT
TRBV6-1	TRBJ1-2	TRBD1	once	CASSTGTAYGYTF	TGTGCCAGCAGTACCGGGACAGCGTATGGCTACACCTTC
TRBV11-2	TRBJ1-2	NA	NA	CASSLVQLSGYTF	TGTGCCAGCAGCTTGGTGCAGCTCTCTGGCTACACCTTC
TRBV7-3	TRBJ2-3	NA	NA	CASSSSGVGTDTQYF	TGTGCCAGCAGCTCCTCGGGGGTAGGCACAGATACGCAGTATTTT
TRBV20-1	TRBJ1-1	NA	once	CSARFQSQAFF	TGCAGTGCTAGATTCCAGAGTCAAGCTTTCTTT
TRBV5-6	TRBJ2-2	NA	few	CASSLRVSTGELFF	TGTGCCAGCAGCTTACGGGTGAGCACCGGGGAGCTGTTTTTT
TRBV24-1	TRBJ2-5	NA	few	CATSDPEPPPDQGGETQYF	TGTGCCACCAGTGATCCGGAACCCCCCCCGGACCAAGGGGGAGAGACCCAGTACTTC
TRBV6-4	TRBJ1-3	NA	NA	CASSDPERDRQQYSGNTIYF	TGTGCCAGCAGTGACCCTGAAAGGGACCGGCAGCAATACTCTGGAAACACCATATATTTT
TRBV7-8	TRBJ2-7	NA	NA	CASSQRDLAYEQYF	TGTGCCAGCAGCCAAAGGGACTTAGCCTACGAGCAGTACTTC
TRBV24-1	TRBJ2-2	TRBD1	NA	CATSRDRVLTGELFF	TGTGCCACCAGCCGGGACAGGGTTCTCACCGGGGAGCTGTTTTTT
TRBV3-1/TRBV3-2	TRBJ2-7	NA	NA	CASSQDSGPPNYEQYF	TGTGCCAGCAGCCAAGATTCAGGGCCGCCGAACTACGAGCAGTACTTC
TRBV7-2	TRBJ2-5	TRBD2	NA	CASSLTGGLETQYF	TGTGCCAGCAGCTTAACCGGGGGGTTAGAGACCCAGTACTTC
TRBV7-9	TRBJ1-2	NA	NA	CASSLANPAAYGYTF	TGTGCCAGCAGCTTAGCGAATCCCGCGGCCTATGGCTACACCTTC
TRBV7-2	TRBJ1-1	NA	NA	CASSVGGVNTEAFF	TGTGCCAGCAGCGTAGGGGGTGTCAACACTGAAGCTTTCTTT
TRBV7-2	TRBJ2-2	TRBD2	NA	CASRFGLAGTGELFF	TGTGCCAGCAGATTCGGACTAGCTGGCACCGGGGAGCTGTTTTTT
TRBV19	TRBJ1-1	NA	NA	CASSTRQAEAFF	TGTGCCAGTAGTACCCGACAGGCAGAAGCTTTCTTT
TRBV11-2	TRBJ2-7	NA	NA	CASSLGGSGRGYEQYF	TGTGCCAGCAGCTTAGGAGGGTCCGGCAGGGGCTACGAGCAGTACTTC
TRBV4-3	TRBJ2-1	NA	NA	CASSQRTVIDEQFF	TGCGCCAGCAGCCAAAGGACAGTTATTGATGAGCAGTTCTTC
TRBV7-9	TRBJ1-5	NA	NA	CASSAGQRDQPQHF	TGTGCCAGCAGCGCGGGACAACGGGATCAGCCCCAGCATTTT
TRBV19	TRBJ1-3	NA	NA	CASSMFGNTIYF	TGTGCCAGTAGTATGTTCGGAAACACCATATATTTT
TRBV7-9	TRBJ1-1	NA	NA	CASSQGRTEAFF	TGTGCCAGCAGCCAGGGCCGCACTGAAGCTTTCTTT
TRBV4-2	TRBJ2-6	TRBD2	NA	CASSQASGGSGANVLTF	TGTGCCAGCAGCCAAGCTAGCGGGGGCTCTGGGGCCAACGTCCTGACTTTC
TRBV7-2	TRBJ2-5	TRBD2	once	CASSRGLALETQYF	TGTGCCAGCAGCCGGGGACTAGCGTTGGAGACCCAGTACTTC
TRBV6-5	TRBJ2-3	NA	NA	CASSFSGGTDTQYF	TGTGCCAGCAGTTTTAGCGGAGGCACAGATACGCAGTATTTT
TRBV15	TRBJ1-6	NA	medium-sized	CATIDGGSSNSPLHF	TGTGCCACAATTGACGGGGGGTCGAGTAATTCACCCCTCCACTTT
TRBV7-9	TRBJ1-2	NA	NA	CASSLVETDFYGYTF	TGTGCCAGCAGCTTAGTTGAGACAGATTTCTATGGCTACACCTTC